This T cell receptor (beta chain) came from a study of CD8 T cells in Susac syndrome. This CDR3 has 11 amino acids. Germline CDR1 and CDR2: MNHEY and SVGEGT. V lost 6 bases and J 4 bases, leaving 6 bases between the germline ends. Random hexamers were used to reverse transcribe an amount of roughly 0.5 to 1 ug RNA. TCRdb re-analysed the immunoSEQ multiplex PCR reads in MiXCR, keeping a single row per CDR3 protein. Of around 18,000 distinct CDR3 sequences listed, 85% to 95% are singletons. This receptor was taken from a human donor in good health. This chain links TRBV6-2 or TRBV6-3 with TRBJ2-5; D not resolved. The sample comprised CD8+ T cells from PBMCs. The CDR3 spells CASRWGETQYF. As DNA, the CDR3 is TGTGCCAGCAGATGGGGAGAGACCCAGTACTTC.